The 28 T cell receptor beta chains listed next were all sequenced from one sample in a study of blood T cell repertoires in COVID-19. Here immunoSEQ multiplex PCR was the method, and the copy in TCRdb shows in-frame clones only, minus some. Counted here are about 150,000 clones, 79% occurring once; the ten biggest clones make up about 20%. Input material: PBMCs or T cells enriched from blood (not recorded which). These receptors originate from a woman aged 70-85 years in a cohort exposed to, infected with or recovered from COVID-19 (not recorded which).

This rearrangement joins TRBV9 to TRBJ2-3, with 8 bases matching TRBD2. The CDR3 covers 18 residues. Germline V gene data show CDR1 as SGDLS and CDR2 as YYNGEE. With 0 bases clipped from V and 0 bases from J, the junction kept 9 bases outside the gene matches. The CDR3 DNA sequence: TGTGCCAGCAGCGTAGCCCAAGGACTAGCAGCTAGCACAGATACGCAGTATTTT. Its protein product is CASSVAQGLAASTDTQYF.

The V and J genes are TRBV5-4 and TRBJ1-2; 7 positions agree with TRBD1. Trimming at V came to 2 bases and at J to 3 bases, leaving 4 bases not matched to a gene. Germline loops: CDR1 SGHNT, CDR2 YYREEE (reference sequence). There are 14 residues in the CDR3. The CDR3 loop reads CASSFRGDDYGYTF. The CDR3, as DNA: TGTGCCAGCAGCTTCAGGGGGGATGACTATGGCTACACCTTC.

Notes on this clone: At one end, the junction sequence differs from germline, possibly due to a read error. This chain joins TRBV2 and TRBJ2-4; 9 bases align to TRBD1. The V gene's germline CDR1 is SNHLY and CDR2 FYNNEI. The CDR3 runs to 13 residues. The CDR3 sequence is CASTGQGYPPLHF. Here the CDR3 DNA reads TGTGCCAGCACGGGACAGGGATATCCCCCACTGCACTTC. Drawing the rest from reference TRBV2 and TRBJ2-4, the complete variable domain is EPEVTQTPSHQVTQMGQEVILRCVPISNHLYFYWYRQILGQKVEFLVSFYNNEISEKSEIFDDQFSVERPDGSNFTLKIRSTKLEDSAMYFCASTGQGYPPLHFGAGTRLSVL.

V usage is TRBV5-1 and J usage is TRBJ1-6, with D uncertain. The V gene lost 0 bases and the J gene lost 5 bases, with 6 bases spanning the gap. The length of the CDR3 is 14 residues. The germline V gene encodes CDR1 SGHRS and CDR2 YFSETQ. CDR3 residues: CASSLDQDNSPLHF. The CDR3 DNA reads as TGCGCCAGCAGCTTGGACCAGGATAATTCACCCCTCCACTTT.

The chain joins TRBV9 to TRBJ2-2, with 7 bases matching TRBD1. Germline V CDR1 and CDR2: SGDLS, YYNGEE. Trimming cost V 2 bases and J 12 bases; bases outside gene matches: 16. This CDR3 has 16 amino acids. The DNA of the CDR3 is TGTGCCAGCAGCGTCGGGACAGTGAGTGGGGGTGGAAAGCTGTTTTTT. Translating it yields CASSVGTVSGGGKLFF.

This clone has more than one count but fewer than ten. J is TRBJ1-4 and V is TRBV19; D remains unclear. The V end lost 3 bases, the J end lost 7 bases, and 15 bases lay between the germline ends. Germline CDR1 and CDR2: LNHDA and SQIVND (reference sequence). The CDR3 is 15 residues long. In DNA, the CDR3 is TGTGCCAGTAGTATTAGGACTTTGAGCGGTGAAAAACTGTTTTTT. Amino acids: CASSIRTLSGEKLFF.

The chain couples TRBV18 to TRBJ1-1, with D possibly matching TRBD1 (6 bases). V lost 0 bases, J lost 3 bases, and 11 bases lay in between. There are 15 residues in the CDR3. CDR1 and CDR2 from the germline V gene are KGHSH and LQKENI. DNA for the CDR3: TGTGCCAGCTCACCACCGGCAGGGGTCGACACTGAAGCTTTCTTT. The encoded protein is CASSPPAGVDTEAFF.

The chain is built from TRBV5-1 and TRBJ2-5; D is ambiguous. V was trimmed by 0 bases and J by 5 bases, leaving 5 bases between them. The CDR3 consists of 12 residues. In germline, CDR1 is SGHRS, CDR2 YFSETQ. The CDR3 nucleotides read TGCGCCAGCAGCTTGGACGAGGAGACCCAGTACTTC. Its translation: CASSLDEETQYF.

CDR3 protein: CASSLVARDTEAFF. CDR3 in DNA: TGCGCCAGCAGCTTGGTGGCCAGGGACACTGAAGCTTTCTTT. The chain links TRBV5-1 to TRBJ1-1, with D possibly being TRBD1 (5 bases). Between the trimmed V and J ends, which lost 0 bases and 3 bases, there was a span of 9 bases. The germline CDR1 and CDR2 sequences are SGHRS and YFSETQ. This CDR3 has 14 amino acids. Based on the CDR3 plus reference TRBV5-1 and TRBJ1-1, the full variable domain is KAGVTQTPRYLIKTRGQQVTLSCSPISGHRSVSWYQQTPGQGLQFLFEYFSETQRNKGNFPGRFSGRQFSNSRSEMNVSTLELGDSALYLCASSLVARDTEAFFGQGTRLTVV.

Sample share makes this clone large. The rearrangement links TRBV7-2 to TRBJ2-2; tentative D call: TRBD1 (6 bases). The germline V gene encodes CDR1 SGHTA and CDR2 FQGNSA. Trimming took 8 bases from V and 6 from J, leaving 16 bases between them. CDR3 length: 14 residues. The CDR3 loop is CASERPGAAGELFF. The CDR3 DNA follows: TGTGCCAGCGAACGCCCAGGGGCGGCCGGGGAGCTGTTTTTT.

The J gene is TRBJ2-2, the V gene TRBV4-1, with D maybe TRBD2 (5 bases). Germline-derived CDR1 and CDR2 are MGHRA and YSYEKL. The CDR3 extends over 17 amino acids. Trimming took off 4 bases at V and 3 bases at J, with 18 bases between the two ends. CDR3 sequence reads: CASSLRGQDSHTGELFF. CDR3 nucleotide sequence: TGCGCCAGCAGCCTCAGAGGTCAGGACTCACACACCGGGGAGCTGTTTTTT.

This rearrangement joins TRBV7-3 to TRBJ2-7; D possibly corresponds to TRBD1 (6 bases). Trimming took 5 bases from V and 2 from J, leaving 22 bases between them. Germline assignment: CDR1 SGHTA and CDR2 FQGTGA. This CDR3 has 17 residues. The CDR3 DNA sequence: TGTGCCAGCAGCCTATCATTATATAGGACAGCACCCTACGAGCAGTACTTC. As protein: CASSLSLYRTAPYEQYF.

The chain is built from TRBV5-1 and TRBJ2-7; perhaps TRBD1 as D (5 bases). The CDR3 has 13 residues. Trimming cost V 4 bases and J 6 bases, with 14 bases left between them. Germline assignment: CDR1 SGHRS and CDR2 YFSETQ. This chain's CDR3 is CASSGASGAEQYF. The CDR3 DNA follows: TGCGCCAGCAGCGGGGCCTCAGGTGCCGAGCAGTACTTC.

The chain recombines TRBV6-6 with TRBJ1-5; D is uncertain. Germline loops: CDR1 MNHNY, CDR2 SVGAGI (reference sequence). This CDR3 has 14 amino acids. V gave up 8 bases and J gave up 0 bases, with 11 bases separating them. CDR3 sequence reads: CASRGLYSNQPQHF. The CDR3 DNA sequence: TGTGCCAGCCGCGGACTTTATAGCAATCAGCCCCAGCATTTT.

DNA for the CDR3: TGTGCCAGCAGCCAACGCAGGACTAGCGGGAGCGGGGAGACCCAGTACTTC. Translated: CASSQRRTSGSGETQYF. The chain carries TRBV3-1 (or the pseudogene TRBV3-2) and TRBJ2-5; TRBD2 aligns across 13 bases. The germline V gene encodes CDR1 LGHDT and CDR2 YNNKEL (reference sequence). V gave up 2 bases and J gave up 5 bases; unmatched junction bases: 8. The CDR3 covers 17 residues.

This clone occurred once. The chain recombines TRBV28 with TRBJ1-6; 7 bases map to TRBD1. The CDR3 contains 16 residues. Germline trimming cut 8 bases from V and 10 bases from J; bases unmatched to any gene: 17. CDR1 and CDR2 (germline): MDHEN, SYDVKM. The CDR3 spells CASQPPKGQSRSPLHF. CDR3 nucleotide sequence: TGTGCCAGCCAGCCCCCAAAGGGACAGTCGAGATCACCCCTCCACTTT.

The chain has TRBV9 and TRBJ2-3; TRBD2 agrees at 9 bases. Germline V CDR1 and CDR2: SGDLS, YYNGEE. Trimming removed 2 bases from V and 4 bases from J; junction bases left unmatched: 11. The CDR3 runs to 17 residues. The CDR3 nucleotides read TGTGCCAGCAGCGTGGGGCACGTGGGACTAGCTTCAGATACGCAGTATTTT. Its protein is CASSVGHVGLASDTQYF.

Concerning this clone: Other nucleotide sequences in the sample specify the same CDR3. The CDR3 region is CASSRDTYEQYF. In DNA, the CDR3 is TGTGCCAGCTCACGAGATACCTACGAGCAGTACTTC. V and J are TRBV18 and TRBJ2-7, with D unclear. CDR1 KGHSH and CDR2 LQKENI come from the germline V gene. The CDR3 runs 12 residues. V was trimmed by 4 bases and J by 2 bases, leaving 6 bases between them.

CDR3 protein: CASSPEQGAFGYTF. CDR3 nucleotides: TGTGCCAGCAGTCCAGAACAGGGGGCGTTTGGCTACACCTTC. The rearrangement joins TRBV2 to TRBJ1-2, with 9 bases aligning to TRBD1. This CDR3 spans 14 amino acids. With V trimmed by 5 bases and J by 7 bases, 8 bases remained unmatched. The V gene's germline CDR1 is SNHLY and CDR2 FYNNEI.

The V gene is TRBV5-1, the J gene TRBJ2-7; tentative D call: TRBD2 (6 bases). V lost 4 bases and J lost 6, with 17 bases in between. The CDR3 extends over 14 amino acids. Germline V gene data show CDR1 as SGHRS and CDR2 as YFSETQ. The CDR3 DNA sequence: TGCGCCAGCAGCCGGGACTCAATCACCTCCGAGCAGTACTTC. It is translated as CASSRDSITSEQYF.

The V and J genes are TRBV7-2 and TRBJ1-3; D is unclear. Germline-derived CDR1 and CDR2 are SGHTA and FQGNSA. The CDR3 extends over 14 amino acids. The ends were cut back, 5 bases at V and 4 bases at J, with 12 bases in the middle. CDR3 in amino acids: CASSQPGTGNTIYF. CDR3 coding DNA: TGTGCCAGCAGCCAACCGGGAACCGGAAACACCATATATTTT.

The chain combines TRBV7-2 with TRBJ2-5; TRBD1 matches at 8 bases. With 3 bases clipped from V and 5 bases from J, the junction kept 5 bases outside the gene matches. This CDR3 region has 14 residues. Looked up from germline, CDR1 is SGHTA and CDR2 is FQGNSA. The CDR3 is CASSFQGAGETQYF. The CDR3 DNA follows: TGTGCCAGCAGCTTCCAGGGGGCAGGGGAGACCCAGTACTTC.

DNA of the CDR3: TGTGCCAGCTCACCCGGACTAGCGGGGGGGGACGGGAACGAGCAGTACTTC. Its protein product is CASSPGLAGGDGNEQYF. The V call is TRBV18, the J call TRBJ2-7; TRBD2 matches 15 bases. This CDR3 comprises 17 residues. Germline V lookup: CDR1 KGHSH, CDR2 LQKENI. V lost 3 bases to trimming and J lost 5 bases; unmatched junction nucleotides: 8.

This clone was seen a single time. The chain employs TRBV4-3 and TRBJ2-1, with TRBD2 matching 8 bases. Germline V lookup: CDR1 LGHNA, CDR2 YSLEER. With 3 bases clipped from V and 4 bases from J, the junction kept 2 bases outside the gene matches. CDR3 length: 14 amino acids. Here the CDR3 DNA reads TGCGCCAGCAGCCATAGCGGGGCGTACAATGAGCAGTTCTTC. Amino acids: CASSHSGAYNEQFF.

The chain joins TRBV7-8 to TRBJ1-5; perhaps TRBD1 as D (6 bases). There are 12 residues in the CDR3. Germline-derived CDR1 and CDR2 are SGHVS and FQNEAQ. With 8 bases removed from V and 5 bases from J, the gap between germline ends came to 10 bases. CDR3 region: CASGDMHQPQHF. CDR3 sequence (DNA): TGTGCCAGCGGGGACATGCATCAGCCCCAGCATTTT.

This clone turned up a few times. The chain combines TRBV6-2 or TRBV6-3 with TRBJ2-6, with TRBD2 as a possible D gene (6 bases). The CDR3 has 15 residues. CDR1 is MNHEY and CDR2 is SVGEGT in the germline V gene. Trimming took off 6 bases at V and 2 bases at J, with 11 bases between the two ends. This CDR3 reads CASSDGEAGANVLTF. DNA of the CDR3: TGTGCCAGCAGCGACGGGGAGGCTGGGGCCAACGTCCTGACTTTC.

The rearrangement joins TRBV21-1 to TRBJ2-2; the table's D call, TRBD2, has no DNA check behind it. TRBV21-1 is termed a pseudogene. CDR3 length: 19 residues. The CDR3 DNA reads TGTGCCAGCAGCACATTTGCGGGGCGACTACTACGCCGCACCGGGGAGCTGTTTTTT. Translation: CASSTFAGRLLRRTGELFF.

In nucleotides, the CDR3 is TGTGCCAGCAGTCTCCGTTTTTCGGGACAGGGTCGGGTTCGGTATGGCTACACCTTC. Translation gives CASSLRFSGQGRVRYGYTF. J is TRBJ1-2 and V is TRBV28; 9 nucleotides line up with TRBD1. V lost 5 bases to trimming and J lost 5 bases; unmatched junction nucleotides: 21. The CDR3 has 19 amino acids. Per the germline V gene, CDR1 is MDHEN and CDR2 is SYDVKM.